Following are 6 T cell receptor beta chains from one sample sequenced in a study of beta chain features in type 1 diabetes. Sequenced material consisted of expressed TCRB transcripts (all of the isolated RNA was reverse transcribed). Sequencing was performed with immunoSEQ multiplex PCR; in TCRdb, only in-frame clones are kept and a portion is missing. Of 120,000 to 150,000 clones detected, under 60% appear once; the ten largest clones hold under 0.45%. The sequenced sample consisted of Tregs from blood. These receptors were collected from a man younger than 35 in good health.

V and J are TRBV7-2 and TRBJ2-1, with a possible D match to TRBD2 (6 bases). V dropped 6 bases and J dropped 4 bases, with 16 bases sitting between them. This CDR3 spans 15 amino acids. Germline V gene data show CDR1 as SGHTA and CDR2 as FQGNSA. The CDR3 nucleotides read TGTGCCAGCAGACGGACTATTCGCCTGTACAATGAGCAGTTCTTC. Encoded protein: CASRRTIRLYNEQFF. The complete variable domain, with remaining parts taken from reference TRBV7-2 and TRBJ2-1, reads GAGVSQSPSNKVTEKGKDVELRCDPISGHTALYWYRQSLGQGLEFLIYFQGNSAPDKSGLPSDRFSAERTGGSVSTLTIQRTQQEDSAVYLCASRRTIRLYNEQFFGPGTRLTVL.

The chain joins TRBV28 to TRBJ2-3, with a tentative D call TRBD2 (6 bases). V lost 4 bases to trimming and J lost 4 bases, with 6 bases between them. The germline gives CDR1 MDHEN, CDR2 SYDVKM. The CDR3 totals 12 residues. Here the CDR3 reads CASSWGADTQYF. DNA of the CDR3: TGTGCCAGCAGTTGGGGGGCAGATACGCAGTATTTT.

V gene TRBV28 combines with J gene TRBJ2-3, with D possibly TRBD2 on 6 matching bases. Trimming pared 3 bases from V and 7 bases from J, leaving 8 bases between. The V gene's germline CDR1 is MDHEN and CDR2 SYDVKM. This CDR3 spans 12 amino acids. The CDR3 DNA follows: TGTGCCAGCAGTTTTCGGGGGAATACGCAGTATTTT. Protein sequence: CASSFRGNTQYF.

CDR3 DNA: TGCGCCAGCAGCCCGGTTTTTGGGGCCCGTATGGGACAAGAGACCCAGTACTTC. This encodes CASSPVFGARMGQETQYF. The J gene is TRBJ2-5, the V gene TRBV5-1; TRBD1 might be the D (5 bases). Per germline, CDR1 SGHRS and CDR2 YFSETQ. This CDR3 has 18 amino acids. V was cut by 4 bases and J by 2 bases, with 24 bases left in between.

The gene calls are TRBV6-6 and TRBJ1-2; D is ambiguous. Germline V gives CDR1 MNHNY, CDR2 SVGAGI (reference sequence). The CDR3 runs 16 residues. Trimming took off 0 bases at V and 0 bases at J, with 11 bases between the two ends. CDR3 nucleotide sequence: TGTGCCAGCAGTTACTCGATGCGGGCTGCTAACTATGGCTACACCTTC. Amino acid sequence: CASSYSMRAANYGYTF.

The chain is built from TRBV7-7 and TRBJ2-7, with TRBD1 matching 9 bases. Germline V gives CDR1 SSHAT, CDR2 FNYEAQ (reference sequence). The CDR3 is made up of 14 amino acids. Trimming took 5 bases from V and 2 from J; bases not matched to a gene: 4. CDR3 nucleotide sequence: TGTGCCAGCAGCCCGGGACAGGGTCCCTACGAGCAGTACTTC. Translated, it gives CASSPGQGPYEQYF.